The entry below describes one TCR beta chain. Its antigen is not yet known. Base qualities were left out, and no much larger clone turns up one base away. Another Seattle source contributed samples from volunteer blood donors who had recovered from COVID-19. Whole blood was collected in K2EDTA tubes by collaborating institutions according to the institutions' own protocols. Collaborator samples were shipped for TCRbeta analysis as frozen whole blood, isolated PBMCs, or DNA extracted from either sample type. TCRbeta CDR3 regions were amplified from genomic DNA using the immunoSEQ Assay, a bias-controlled multiplex PCR. On the authors' methods: The number of nucleated cells in each sample was estimated by amplification of reference gene primers within the assay. To quantify the absolute abundance of each unique TCRbeta CDR3 rearrangement, sequence reads were collapsed and filtered. Productive Simpson clonality was computed per sample as the square root of Simpson's diversity index over productive rearrangements. Held by TCRdb, this immuneACCESS table contains in-frame sequences only and omits some clones. Under half of the omission traces to an unresolved V gene where checked; the cause of the rest is unknown. V, J and clone size are taken as reported in that table, and D and trimming were inferred from the DNA itself. This sample comprises fewer than 300,000 clones, around nine tenths of them detected only once. Roughly 9.8% of the sample goes to the ten largest clones.

The data stem from a study of blood T cell repertoires in COVID-19 (dated by TCRdb to 2018 to 2021). Concerning the study at large: Samples covering the acute and convalescent phases of COVID-19 were provided by collaborators in the United States, Italy and Spain. The material from the prospective study consisted of cDNA or gDNA derived from T cells, B-cell-depleted T cells, or PBMCs. Deeply sampled blood TCRbeta repertoires from subjects exposed to, actively infected with, or recovered from COVID-19 were included in the dataset. A freely available public database, intended as a resource for researchers studying the immune response to SARS-CoV-2, is where the repertoires were released. Samples were obtained from the ongoing ImmuneRACE study (first 160 participants) and from 1,000 to 1,500 subjects provided by 6 global collaborators. A de-identified subject ID, COVID-19 status, age in years and sex were almost always included in the sample metadata. Where available, HLA class I and class II types were obtained from metadata supplied by the sample provider rather than from assay-based typing.

V was cut back by 1 base and J by 5 bases, leaving a gap of 6 bases between them. From the germline V gene, CDR1 is SGHVS and CDR2 is FQNEAQ. Counted from cysteine to phenylalanine, this CDR3 has 13 amino acids. The kept DNA is CDR3 alone, 39 bases in frame from the first base. Paper-wide results and their limitations: The quantity of clinical and demographic metadata differed by source and by participant and was supplied without curation.

This TCR was sampled from a man aged 35 to 55 who had recovered from COVID-19. The chain employs TRBV7-8 and TRBJ1-5; a weak D assignment points to TRBD1 (5 bases agree). Sequenced input: peripheral blood. The nucleotide sequence is given as TGTGCCAGCAGCTTAGACAGGTATCAGCCCCAGCATTTT. This translates into CASSLDRYQPQHF.